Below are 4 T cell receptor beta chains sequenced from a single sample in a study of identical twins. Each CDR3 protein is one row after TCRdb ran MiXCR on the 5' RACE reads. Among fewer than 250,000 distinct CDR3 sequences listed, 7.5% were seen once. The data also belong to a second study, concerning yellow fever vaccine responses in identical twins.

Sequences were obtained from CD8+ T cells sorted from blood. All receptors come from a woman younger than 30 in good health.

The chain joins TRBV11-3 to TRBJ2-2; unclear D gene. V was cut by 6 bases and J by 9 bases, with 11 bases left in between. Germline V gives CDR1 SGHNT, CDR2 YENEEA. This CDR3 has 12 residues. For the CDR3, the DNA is TGTGCCAGCAGGACGTGGGGTAGGGAGCTGTTTTTT. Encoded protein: CASRTWGRELFF.

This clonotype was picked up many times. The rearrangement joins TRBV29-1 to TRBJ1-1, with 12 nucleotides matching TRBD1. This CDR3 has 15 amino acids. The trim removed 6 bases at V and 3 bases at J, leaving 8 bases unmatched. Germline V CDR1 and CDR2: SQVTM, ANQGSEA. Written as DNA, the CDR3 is TGCAGCGTCCAAGGGGGACAGGGGGCTTACACTGAAGCTTTCTTT. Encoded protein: CSVQGGQGAYTEAFF. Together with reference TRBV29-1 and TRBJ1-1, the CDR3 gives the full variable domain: SAVISQKPSRDICQRGTSLTIQCQVDSQVTMMFWYRQQPGQSLTLIATANQGSEATYESGFVIDKFPISRPNLTFSTLTVSNMSPEDSSIYLCSVQGGQGAYTEAFFGQGTRLTVV.

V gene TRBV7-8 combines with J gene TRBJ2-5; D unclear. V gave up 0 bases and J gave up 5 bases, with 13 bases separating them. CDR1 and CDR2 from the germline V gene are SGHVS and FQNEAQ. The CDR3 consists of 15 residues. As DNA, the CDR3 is TGTGCCAGCAGCTTAGCGCTTGGGGTAAAGGAGACCCAGTACTTC. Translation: CASSLALGVKETQYF. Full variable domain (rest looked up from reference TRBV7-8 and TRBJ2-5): GAGVSQSPRYKVAKRGQDVALRCDPISGHVSLFWYQQALGQGPEFLTYFQNEAQLDKSGLPSDRFFAERPEGSVSTLKIQRTQQEDSAVYLCASSLALGVKETQYFGPGTRLLVL.

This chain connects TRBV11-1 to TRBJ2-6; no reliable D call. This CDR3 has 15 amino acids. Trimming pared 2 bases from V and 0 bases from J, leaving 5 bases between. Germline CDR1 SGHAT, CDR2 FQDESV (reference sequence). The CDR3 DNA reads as TGTGCCAGCAGCTTACATCGCTCTGGGGCCAACGTCCTGACTTTC. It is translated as CASSLHRSGANVLTF. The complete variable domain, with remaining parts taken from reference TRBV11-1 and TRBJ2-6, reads EAEVAQSPRYKITEKSQAVAFWCDPISGHATLYWYRQILGQGPELLVQFQDESVVDDSQLPKDRFSAERLKGVDSTLKIQPAELGDSAMYLCASSLHRSGANVLTFGAGSRLTVL.